The rows below give T cell receptor beta chains drawn from one sample of a study of blood T cell repertoires in COVID-19. Profiled with immunoSEQ multiplex PCR; TCRdb holds only in-frame clones, not every one. The repertoire holds tens of thousands of clones, with about 85% as singletons. Sequences were obtained from peripheral blood. These TCRs come from a man older than 75 with acute or convalescent COVID-19. Each CDR3 is given with its conserved first and last residue. D genes are given only for firm matches. Clone size appears in some rows only: once, few, many, or a class for an expanded clone.

d_call | j_call | clone_size | v_call | cdr3_nt | cdr3_aa
. | TRBJ1-4 | . | TRBV28 | TGTGCCAGCAGGCGAGACAGTAATGAAAAACTGTTTTTT | CASRRDSNEKLFF
. | TRBJ2-2 | . | TRBV5-1 | TGCGCCAGCAGCTTGGCGCTTCTTTCACAGCTCAACACCGGGGAGCTGTTTTTT | CASSLALLSQLNTGELFF
. | TRBJ1-5 | few | TRBV4-3 | TGCGCCAGCAGCCAAGAAATCCAGTATCAGCCCCAGCATTTT | CASSQEIQYQPQHF
. | TRBJ1-2 | . | TRBV6-5 | TGTGCCAGCATCGACACTTCACGTGGCTACACCTTC | CASIDTSRGYTF
TRBD2 | TRBJ2-5 | few | TRBV6-6 | TGTGCCAGCAGTTACCACGGGCGGGGGACCGTGGAGACCCAGTACTTC | CASSYHGRGTVETQYF
TRBD1 | TRBJ2-1 | . | TRBV5-1 | TGCGCCAGCAGCTTGGCCCTACAGGGGGCTGTAGATGAGCAGTTCTTC | CASSLALQGAVDEQFF
. | TRBJ1-1 | . | TRBV6-2/TRBV6-3 | TGTGCCAGCAGTTACTCGGCAGGGTGGGTTGCTGAAGCTTTCTTT | CASSYSAGWVAEAFF
TRBD1 | TRBJ2-3 | once | TRBV19 | TGTGCCAGTAGTATGCAGGGCCCCGGGACAGCGACAGATACGCAGTATTTT | CASSMQGPGTATDTQYF
. | TRBJ2-1 | . | TRBV4-1 | TGCGCCAGCAGCCTCGGAGGGGCCATGATTGAACACTCCAATGAGCAGTTCTTC | CASSLGGAMIEHSNEQFF
TRBD2 | TRBJ2-7 | . | TRBV9 | TGTGCCAGCAGCGTAAGTCTACAAGCGGGAGAAAGCGAGCAGTACTTC | CASSVSLQAGESEQYF
. | TRBJ1-4 | . | TRBV11-1 | TGTGCCAGCAGCTCTAGAGGGAATGAAAAACTGTTTTTT | CASSSRGNEKLFF
. | TRBJ2-2 | . | TRBV29-1 | TGCAGCGCCGGTAGGGGGAACACCGGGGAGCTGTTTTTT | CSAGRGNTGELFF
TRBD2 | TRBJ2-7 | . | TRBV28 | TGTGCCAGCGGGAGGGATTACAGATCCTCCTTC | CASGRDYRSSF
. | TRBJ2-2 | . | TRBV16 | TGTGCCAGCAGCCAATGGCAGAACACCGGGGAGCTGTTTTTT | CASSQWQNTGELFF
TRBD1 | TRBJ2-6 | . | TRBV5-4 | TGTGCCAGCAGCTTGGGGGCACAGGGGGGGGCCAACGTCCTGACTTTC | CASSLGAQGGANVLTF
TRBD2 | TRBJ2-1 | . | TRBV19 | TGTGCCAGTAGTATGAGAGGTCGGGGGGGATATACGTTCTTC | CASSMRGRGGYTFF
TRBD1 | TRBJ1-2 | . | TRBV6-5 | TGTGCCAGCAGTTCCGGACAGGGATATGGCTACACCTTC | CASSSGQGYGYTF
. | TRBJ1-1 | few | TRBV19 | TGTGCCAGTAGTACGTACACGGGAATGAACACTGAAGCTTTCTTT | CASSTYTGMNTEAFF
. | TRBJ2-2 | few | TRBV10-1 | TGCGCCAGCAGTGAGTCTATCCCGGTCGGCGGGGAGCTGTTTTTT | CASSESIPVGGELFF
. | TRBJ1-4 | . | TRBV5-6 | TGTGCCAGCAGCTTCAGACAGACCACTAATGAAAAACTGTTTTTT | CASSFRQTTNEKLFF
. | TRBJ1-4 | . | TRBV28 | TGTGCCAGCATCCAACCAGGGTCTCCTAATGAAAAACTGTTTTTT | CASIQPGSPNEKLFF
. | TRBJ2-1 | . | TRBV5-1 | TGCGCCAGCAGCTTGGCGGAGAGCTCCTACAATGAGCAGTTCTTC | CASSLAESSYNEQFF
. | TRBJ1-2 | . | TRBV9 | TGTGCCAGCGGAGGAGGAGTCTTGTATGGCTACACCTTC | CASGGGVLYGYTF
. | TRBJ2-3 | . | TRBV5-1 | TGCGCCAGCAGCCTGGGGGGACAGAGCACAGATACGCAGTATTTT | CASSLGGQSTDTQYF
. | TRBJ1-6 | . | TRBV28 | TGTGCCAGCAGTTGGACAGTTCGGACTTCACCCCTCCACTTT | CASSWTVRTSPLHF
. | TRBJ1-1 | . | TRBV7-3 | TGTGCCAGCAGCTACGGCGGGAACACTGAAGCTTTCTTT | CASSYGGNTEAFF
. | TRBJ1-1 | . | TRBV2 | TGTGCCAGCAGATCTTTAACCCCAGGCACTGAAGCTTTCTTT | CASRSLTPGTEAFF
TRBD1 | TRBJ1-2 | once | TRBV5-4 | TGTGCCAGCAGCTTTGGAAGGTTACAGGGGTATGGCTACACCTTC | CASSFGRLQGYGYTF
TRBD1 | TRBJ2-7 | . | TRBV2 | TGTGCCAGCAAACCCACGACAGGGATTTCCTACGAGCAGTACTTC | CASKPTTGISYEQYF
TRBD2 | TRBJ2-1 | . | TRBV19 | TGTGCCAGTCGAATCGGGACTAGCGGGAGTACTGAGCAGTTCTTC | CASRIGTSGSTEQFF
. | TRBJ2-3 | . | TRBV7-2 | TGTGCCAGCAGCTTAATGGGAGCAGATACGCAGTATTTT | CASSLMGADTQYF
. | TRBJ2-7 | once | TRBV11-3 | TGTGCCAGCAGCTCCAGGGTCCTCTCCTTCTCCTACGAGCAGTACTTC | CASSSRVLSFSYEQYF
TRBD2 | TRBJ2-1 | . | TRBV19 | TGTGCCAGTAGTATATGGGCGAGGCTAGCGGGGCTTGGGGAGCAGTTCTTC | CASSIWARLAGLGEQFF
. | TRBJ1-2 | . | TRBV10-1 | TGCGCCAGCAGTGAGTCGAGGACAGCGGCCTATGGCTACACCTTC | CASSESRTAAYGYTF
TRBD1 | TRBJ1-2 | . | TRBV18 | TGTGCCAGCTCACCCCGGACAGGGGAAGGCTACACCTTC | CASSPRTGEGYTF
TRBD2 | TRBJ2-4 | . | TRBV5-1 | TGCGCCAGCAGCCCCCGCGCTAGCGGGGGAAACGGGTGGAACATTCAGTACTTC | CASSPRASGGNGWNIQYF
TRBD2 | TRBJ2-2 | . | TRBV4-1 | TGCGCCAGCAGCCGTCACGGGGGGGCCCCTCCGAACACCGGGGAGCTGTTTTTT | CASSRHGGAPPNTGELFF
TRBD1 | TRBJ2-5 | once | TRBV5-1 | TGCGCCAGCAGCTTACAGGGGGTAAAGGAAGAGACCCAGTACTTC | CASSLQGVKEETQYF
TRBD1 | TRBJ1-4 | . | TRBV19 | TGTGCCAGTAGCCATGGACAGGGGTGGGAAAAACTGTTTTTT | CASSHGQGWEKLFF
. | TRBJ1-2 | . | TRBV10-3 | TGTGCCATCAACATCGGGGGAGATGATGGCTACACCTTC | CAINIGGDDGYTF
TRBD2 | TRBJ2-2 | . | TRBV9 | TGTGCCAGCAGCCCCATAGCGGGGGGCTACACCGGGGAGCTGTTTTTT | CASSPIAGGYTGELFF
. | TRBJ2-3 | . | TRBV29-1 | TGCAGCGGGCATATCACAGATACGCAGTATTTT | CSGHITDTQYF
. | TRBJ2-7 | . | TRBV2 | TGTGCCAGCAGGAGCTCCTACGAGCAGTACTTC | CASRSSYEQYF
. | TRBJ1-6 | . | TRBV5-6 | TGTGCCAGCAGCTCCCAGGGTGTAGGGGGTCATTCACCCCTCCACTTT | CASSSQGVGGHSPLHF
. | TRBJ1-2 | once | TRBV30 | TGTGCCTGGAGTTCGGACAGTTCATATGGCTACACCTTC | CAWSSDSSYGYTF
. | TRBJ2-4 | . | TRBV7-7 | TGTGCCAGCCCTTTCCCTAGAACTCGTACGGCCTCTTGCGACATTCAGTACTTC | CASPFPRTRTASCDIQYF
. | TRBJ1-1 | . | TRBV7-2 | TGTGCCAGCAGCTCGGGACAGAACACTGAAGCTTTCTTT | CASSSGQNTEAFF
. | TRBJ2-4 | . | TRBV10-3 | TGTGCCATCAGCCACGCGGTCGATTCGACCAAAAACATTCAGTACTTC | CAISHAVDSTKNIQYF
. | TRBJ2-5 | . | TRBV2 | TGTGCCAGCAACGGGCAGGGACTCCAAGAGACCCAGTACTTC | CASNGQGLQETQYF
. | TRBJ1-2 | once | TRBV3-1/TRBV3-2 | TGTGCCAGCAGCCAATCCACTTACAGAAACTATGGCTACACCTTC | CASSQSTYRNYGYTF